This TCR beta chain emerged from a study of CD4 T cell repertoires in COVID-19. Here immunoSEQ multiplex PCR was the method, and the copy in TCRdb shows in-frame clones only, minus some. This sample has approximately 79,000 clones; about four fifths occur once, and the top ten carry 0.45% to 0.7%. This CDR3 is built from 14 residues. Looked up from germline, CDR1 is SGDLS and CDR2 is YYNGEE. V shed 0 bases, J shed 4 bases, and the junction held 3 bases outside the gene matches. The chain has TRBV9 and TRBJ1-2, with 7 bases aligning to TRBD1. Here the sequenced sample was CD4+ T cells from peripheral blood, taken after recovery from COVID-19. This receptor was identified in a human donor who had COVID-19. This CDR3 is CASSVEGAFYGYTF. As DNA, the CDR3 is TGTGCCAGCAGCGTAGAGGGGGCCTTCTATGGCTACACCTTC. The whole variable domain, remainder taken from reference TRBV9 and TRBJ1-2, is DSGVTQTPKHLITATGQRVTLRCSPRSGDLSVYWYQQSLDQGLQFLIQYYNGEERAKGNILERFSAQQFPDLHSELNLSSLELGDSALYFCASSVEGAFYGYTFGSGTRLTVV.